A selection of T cell receptor beta chains follows, all from one sample in a study of beta chain features in type 1 diabetes. TCRdb's table, derived via immunoSEQ multiplex PCR, lists solely in-frame clones and lacks some. The sample shows thousands of clones, over 70% of them seen only once. The material sequenced was Tregs from blood. These receptors were collected from a man between 18 and 29 years old in good health. Both conserved end residues are part of each CDR3. D genes are given only for firm matches. Expanded clones are given a class, and other clones once, few, many or no size at all.

V	D	length	J	size	DNA	CDR3
TRBV19	-	15	TRBJ2-2	-	TGTGCCAGTAGTAGCCGATACGGCCGGGCCGGGGAGCTGTTTTTT	CASSSRYGRAGELFF
TRBV28	TRBD2	13	TRBJ2-5	once	TGTGCCAGCAGTTTATCGGGGGGGCGGACCCAGTACTTC	CASSLSGGRTQYF
TRBV18	TRBD2	14	TRBJ2-5	-	TGTGCCAGCTCACCGGGACTAGCAGAAGAGACCCAGTACTTC	CASSPGLAEETQYF
TRBV18	TRBD1	14	TRBJ2-7	-	TGTGCCAGCTCACAAGGGGGCTACACATACGAGCAGTACTTC	CASSQGGYTYEQYF
TRBV14	-	14	TRBJ2-3	-	TGTGCCAGCAGCATCGGGGGGCTGGGAGATACGCAGTATTTT	CASSIGGLGDTQYF
TRBV15	-	18	TRBJ2-3	-	TGTGCCACCAGCAGAGGACCCCGTCCGGGGTTAGGCACAGATACGCAGTATTTT	CATSRGPRPGLGTDTQYF
TRBV11-2	TRBD2	14	TRBJ2-5	few	TGTGCCAGCAGCCCAGGACTAGCGGGGGGCCCTTTTAACTTC	CASSPGLAGGPFNF
TRBV6-1	-	14	TRBJ1-6	-	TGTGCCAGCAGTGAGGGGGGGGGAGGTTCACCCCTCCACTTT	CASSEGGGGSPLHF
TRBV28	TRBD1	14	TRBJ2-7	-	TGTGCCAGCAGTTTTATCAGGGGGCAGTACGAGCAGTACTTC	CASSFIRGQYEQYF
TRBV6-5	-	15	TRBJ2-7	-	TGTGCCAGCAGTTACTCGCGGGTATGGATCTACGAGCAGTACTTC	CASSYSRVWIYEQYF
TRBV28	TRBD1	14	TRBJ2-7	-	TGTGCCAGTTCAAACACCGGGACAGCCTACGAGCAGTACTTC	CASSNTGTAYEQYF
TRBV27	-	13	TRBJ2-3	-	TGTGCCAGCAGTTCCTATCGCACAGATACGCAGTATTTT	CASSSYRTDTQYF
TRBV9	TRBD1	15	TRBJ2-7	-	TGTGCCAGCAGCGTAGCTACGGGACAGGGGTACGAGCAGTACTTC	CASSVATGQGYEQYF
TRBV10-2	-	16	TRBJ2-7	once	TGCGCCAGCGGGGGGCGCCCCGGGACAGAAAGCTACGAGCAGTACTTC	CASGGRPGTESYEQYF
TRBV25-1	TRBD1	13	TRBJ2-1	-	TGTGCCAGCAGAAGGGACAGCTACAATGAGCAGTTCTTC	CASRRDSYNEQFF
TRBV7-2	-	12	TRBJ2-7	-	TGTGCCAGCAGCTCACAGGGTTACGAGCAGTACTTC	CASSSQGYEQYF
TRBV29-1	TRBD1	12	TRBJ1-1	few	TGCAGCGCGGATGGACAGGGGGTCGAAGCTTTCTTT	CSADGQGVEAFF
TRBV7-2	-	14	TRBJ1-1	-	TGTGCCAGCAGCTTAGTTACGGGGGACACTGAAGCTTTCTTT	CASSLVTGDTEAFF
TRBV7-8	TRBD2	14	TRBJ2-5	-	TGTGCCAGCACCAATCCTCAGGGAGGGGAGACCCAGTACTTC	CASTNPQGGETQYF
TRBV7-8	TRBD1	17	TRBJ2-1	-	TGTGCCAGCAGCCTAAGACAGGGGTTGAGCTCCTACAATGAGCAGTTCTTC	CASSLRQGLSSYNEQFF
TRBV7-6	TRBD2	17	TRBJ2-2	once	TGTGCCAGCAGCTTAACTAGCGGAGGGGCGAACACCGGGGAGCTGTTTTTT	CASSLTSGGANTGELFF
TRBV16	TRBD1	15	TRBJ1-5	-	TGTGCCAGCAGCAAGGGGACAGGGAGGTTTCAGCCCCAGCATTTT	CASSKGTGRFQPQHF
TRBV7-3	TRBD2	16	TRBJ2-3	-	TGTGCCAGCAGCTCAGGACTAGCGGTGGGCACAGATACGCAGTATTTT	CASSSGLAVGTDTQYF
TRBV7-2	TRBD1	16	TRBJ1-3	-	TGTGCCAGCAGCCTAATCAGGACAGGGGTGGGAAACACCATATATTTT	CASSLIRTGVGNTIYF
TRBV18	TRBD1	14	TRBJ2-3	-	TGTGCCAGCTCACCCGGGACAGGGGGAGATACGCAGTATTTT	CASSPGTGGDTQYF
TRBV19	TRBD2	17	TRBJ2-7	-	TGTGCCAGTAGTCCAAGGACTAGCGGGGACTACTCCTACGAGCAGTACTTC	CASSPRTSGDYSYEQYF
TRBV11-3	-	13	TRBJ2-1	-	TGTGCCAGCAGCCTCGACAGCTACAATGAGCAGTTCTTC	CASSLDSYNEQFF
TRBV14	-	13	TRBJ2-1	once	TGTGCCAGCAGCCAATCAGGGAACAATGAGCAGTTCTTC	CASSQSGNNEQFF
TRBV27	-	15	TRBJ2-7	-	TGTGCCAGCAGTCCTTACCCATCAATAAACCGGGAGCAGTACTTC	CASSPYPSINREQYF
TRBV7-3	TRBD2	15	TRBJ2-1	-	TGTGCCAGCAGCAACCCGGGACTAGCGCTTAATGAGCAGTTCTTC	CASSNPGLALNEQFF
TRBV6-5	TRBD1	15	TRBJ2-1	-	TGTGCCACCGAGACCGGGACAGGGTCCTACAATGAGCAGTTCTTC	CATETGTGSYNEQFF
TRBV10-1	-	13	TRBJ2-2	-	TGCGCCAGCGGGGCAGCGAACACCGGGGAGCTGTTTTTT	CASGAANTGELFF
TRBV5-1	TRBD1	11	TRBJ1-1	-	TGCGCCAGCAGCTTGGGACAGGGTTTTTTCTTT	CASSLGQGFFF
TRBV5-6	-	12	TRBJ2-5	-	TGTGCCAGCAGCCATCCCCAAGAGACCCAGTACTTC	CASSHPQETQYF
TRBV15	TRBD2	19	TRBJ2-1	-	TGTGCCACCAGCAGAGTGGGACTAGCGGGGTCAGCAGGGGACAATGAGCAGTTCTTC	CATSRVGLAGSAGDNEQFF
TRBV5-1	TRBD1	15	TRBJ1-2	-	TGCGCCAGCAGCCCAATGTTGCCGACAGGGGGTGGCTACACCTTC	CASSPMLPTGGGYTF
TRBV4-2	TRBD2	17	TRBJ2-1	-	TGTGCCAGCAGCCAAGATGAGCAGCGGGGGCCCTACAATGAGCAGTTCTTC	CASSQDEQRGPYNEQFF
TRBV6-1	-	13	TRBJ2-3	-	TGTGCCAGCAGTCACAGGTCCACAGATACGCAGTATTTT	CASSHRSTDTQYF
TRBV28	-	14	TRBJ2-3	few	TGTGCCATTTCGGGGGTCCCGTTCACAGATACGCAGTATTTT	CAISGVPFTDTQYF
TRBV5-1	-	14	TRBJ2-3	-	TGCGCCAGCAGCTTCGAGCGGCGCACAGATACGCAGTATTTT	CASSFERRTDTQYF
TRBV14	-	14	TRBJ1-1	-	TGTGCCAGCAGCCAACCCGAGATGAACACTGAAGCTTTCTTT	CASSQPEMNTEAFF
TRBV7-2	TRBD2	16	TRBJ2-7	-	TGTGCCAGCAGACCTCCTGGGACTAGCGGGGCTTACGAGCAGTACTTC	CASRPPGTSGAYEQYF
TRBV5-1	-	16	TRBJ2-3	-	TGCGCCAGCAGCTTGGGACGGCGGCGGGGCACAGATACGCAGTATTTT	CASSLGRRRGTDTQYF
TRBV5-1	TRBD1	14	TRBJ2-3	-	TGCGCCAGCAGCTTACAGGGGCACACAGATACGCAGTATTTT	CASSLQGHTDTQYF
TRBV11-2	TRBD1	15	TRBJ2-1	-	TGTGCCAGCAGTAGAACAGGGGTTTCCTACAATGAGCAGTTCTTC	CASSRTGVSYNEQFF
TRBV20-1	-	11	TRBJ2-7	-	TGCAGTGCCCCAGATCATTACGAGCAGTACTTC	CSAPDHYEQYF
TRBV21-1	-	20	TRBJ1-6	few	TGTGCCAGCAGCAACTCCCATAGAACCCCAGACAGGGAGGTTAATTCACCCCTCCACTTT	CASSNSHRTPDREVNSPLHF
TRBV30	-	16	TRBJ1-1	once	TGTGCCTGGAGTGTACCCCTCAAGCGGCCGAACACTGAAGCTTTCTTT	CAWSVPLKRPNTEAFF
TRBV5-4	-	15	TRBJ1-3	-	TGTGCCAGCAGTTCCACGGGGGGGGCTGGAAACACCATATATTTT	CASSSTGGAGNTIYF
TRBV4-3	TRBD2	15	TRBJ2-3	-	TGCGCCAGCAGCTGGGGGGGGGACGGCACAGATACGCAGTATTTT	CASSWGGDGTDTQYF
TRBV7-8	TRBD2	17	TRBJ2-1	once	TGTGCCAGCAGCTTAGGGGGGGCTAGCGGGGGGTGGAATGAGCAGTTCTTC	CASSLGGASGGWNEQFF
TRBV19	-	15	TRBJ2-6	few	TGTGCCAGTAGTCCCATGAGCTCTGGGGCCAACGTCCTGACTTTC	CASSPMSSGANVLTF
TRBV4-2	-	15	TRBJ1-6	-	TGTGCCAGCAGCTTAGGCGGACAGACCAATTCACCCCTCCACTTT	CASSLGGQTNSPLHF